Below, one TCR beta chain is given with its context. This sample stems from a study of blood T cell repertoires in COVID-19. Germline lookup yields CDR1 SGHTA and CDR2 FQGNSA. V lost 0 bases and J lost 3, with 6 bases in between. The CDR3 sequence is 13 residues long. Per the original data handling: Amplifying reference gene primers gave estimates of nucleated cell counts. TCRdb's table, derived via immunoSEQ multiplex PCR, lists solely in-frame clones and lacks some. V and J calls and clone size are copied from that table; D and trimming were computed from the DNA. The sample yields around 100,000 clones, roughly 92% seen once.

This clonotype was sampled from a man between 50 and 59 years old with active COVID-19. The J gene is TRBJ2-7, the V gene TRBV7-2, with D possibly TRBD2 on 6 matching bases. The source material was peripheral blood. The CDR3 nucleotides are TGTGCCAGCAGCTTAGCGGGGGGCTACGAGCAGTACTTC. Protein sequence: CASSLAGGYEQYF.